Presented here are 17 T cell receptor beta chains from one specimen sequenced in a study of cytomegalovirus exposure and HLA in healthy donors. The protocol was immunoSEQ multiplex PCR, while the TCRdb copy is restricted to in-frame clones and leaves out a portion. The repertoire holds about 58,000 clones, about 88% seen once, with 1% to 1.2% in the top ten. Sequenced sample: PBMCs. The receptors here all came from a man between 18 and 29 years old in good health and CMV-seronegative.

This clone showed up just once. The chain combines TRBV19 with TRBJ2-6; 10 bases match TRBD1. V lost 7 bases and J lost 0; bases outside the gene matches: 6. The CDR3 loop spans 17 amino acids. Germline CDR1 is LNHDA and CDR2 is SQIVND (reference sequence). CDR3 protein: CASTPGQGSSGANVLTF. In nucleotides, the CDR3 is TGTGCCAGTACCCCGGGACAGGGGAGCTCTGGGGCCAACGTCCTGACTTTC.

This clone was found a few times. The genes are TRBV7-6 and TRBJ1-1; possibly TRBD1 for D (6 bases). Germline values: CDR1 SGHVS, CDR2 FNYEAQ. V lost 1 base to trimming and J lost 5 bases, with 8 bases between them. The length of the CDR3 is 13 residues. The CDR3 loop is CASSLDTGTEAFF. CDR3 nucleotide sequence: TGTGCCAGCAGCTTAGATACAGGGACTGAAGCTTTCTTT.

This sequence joins TRBV2 and TRBJ1-2, with D unclear. Trimming removed 8 bases from V and 4 bases from J, with 11 bases in between. The CDR3 is made up of 12 amino acids. From germline, CDR1 is SNHLY and CDR2 FYNNEI. CDR3 nucleotides: TGTGCCAGCTCCCCTTCCCTCTATGGCTACACCTTC. Protein sequence: CASSPSLYGYTF.

This clone came up a few times. The chain combines TRBV4-3 with TRBJ2-7; TRBD2 agrees at 9 bases. Germline V CDR1 and CDR2: LGHNA, YSLEER. The CDR3 is made up of 16 amino acids. Trimming cost V 0 bases and J 4 bases; bases outside gene matches: 7. CDR3 in amino acids: CASSQEVAGAPYEQYF. The DNA for the CDR3 is TGCGCCAGCAGCCAAGAGGTAGCGGGAGCCCCTTACGAGCAGTACTTC.

This sequence joins TRBV11-2 and TRBJ2-6; D unclear. V was cut by 8 bases and J by 7 bases, with 12 bases left in between. Germline V gene sequence: CDR1 SGHAT, CDR2 FQNNGV. This CDR3 has 13 residues. The CDR3 DNA reads as TGTGCCAGCGGATACCCAGGAGCCAACGTCCTGACTTTC. Protein: CASGYPGANVLTF.

The rearrangement links TRBV9 to TRBJ2-5; 10 bases are a match to TRBD1. V shed 4 bases and J 5 bases; nucleotides not matched to a gene: 8. There are 15 residues in the CDR3. Germline assignment: CDR1 SGDLS and CDR2 YYNGEE. Written as DNA, the CDR3 is TGTGCCAGCAGCCCCCGGGGGACAGGGGACGAGACCCAGTACTTC. Protein product: CASSPRGTGDETQYF.

The chain combines TRBV18 with TRBJ2-1, with 12 nucleotides matching TRBD2. The J segment lost 8 bases and the V segment lost 5 bases, leaving 16 bases of the junction unmatched. The CDR3 totals 18 residues. From germline, CDR1 is KGHSH and CDR2 LQKENI. CDR3: CASSSTGPPGLAGDEQFF. CDR3 coding DNA: TGTGCCAGCTCATCGACGGGACCACCGGGACTAGCGGGTGATGAGCAGTTCTTC.

CDR3 in amino acids: CASSPGWKRPDAHEQYF. In DNA form, the CDR3 reads TGTGCCAGCAGCCCGGGATGGAAGCGGCCCGATGCCCACGAGCAGTACTTC. The genes are TRBV2 and TRBJ2-7; D possibly corresponds to TRBD2 (5 bases). V was shortened by 6 bases and J by 5 bases, with 26 bases between the two germline ends. CDR3 size: 17 residues. Germline CDR1 reads SNHLY; CDR2 reads FYNNEI.

The V and J genes are TRBV15 and TRBJ2-4, with 11 bases matching TRBD1. CDR3 length equals 14 residues. Trimming at V came to 5 bases and at J to 6 bases, leaving 3 bases not matched to a gene. Germline values: CDR1 LNHNV, CDR2 YYDKDF (reference sequence). CDR3 in DNA: TGTGCCACCAGCTCGGGGACAGGGGGAAACATTCAGTACTTC. Translating it yields CATSSGTGGNIQYF.

The genes are TRBV7-2 and TRBJ1-2; no firm D call. Trimming cost V 0 bases and J 0 bases, with 5 bases left between them. CDR3 length: 14 residues. CDR1 and CDR2 (germline): SGHTA, FQGNSA. CDR3 amino acids: CASSLATANYGYTF. CDR3 DNA: TGTGCCAGCAGCTTAGCAACGGCTAACTATGGCTACACCTTC.

The chain uses TRBV7-8 and TRBJ2-7; 8 nucleotides match TRBD1. Germline V CDR1 and CDR2: SGHVS, FQNEAQ. V was pared by 4 bases and J by 5 bases, with 1 base of the junction left unmatched. The CDR3 extends over 12 amino acids. The CDR3 DNA reads as TGTGCCAGCAGCTCGACAGGGGACGAGCAGTACTTC. Translation: CASSSTGDEQYF.

As regards this clone: The junction differs from germline at one of its ends, possibly a read error. The V call is TRBV6-5, the J call TRBJ2-7; 11 bases are shared with TRBD2. The CDR3 is 16 amino acids. CDR1 is MNHEY, CDR2 SVGAGI, per germline. DNA of the CDR3: TGTGCCAGCAGTTACTCGCTAGCGGGAGGCTCCCACGAGCAGTACTTC. Its translation is CASSYSLAGGSHEQYF.

In its sample, this clone was seen once. The chain combines TRBV10-2 with TRBJ1-2; D gene uncertain. Trimming took off 3 bases at V and 4 bases at J, with 6 bases between the two ends. The CDR3 is 12 residues long. Germline CDR1 reads WSHSY; CDR2 reads SAAADI. Here the CDR3 reads CASSDRGYGYTF. In DNA, the CDR3 is TGCGCCAGCAGTGACCGGGGCTATGGCTACACCTTC.

This rearrangement joins TRBV6-5 to TRBJ1-1; 9 nucleotides match TRBD1. This CDR3 spans 14 amino acids. The V gene's germline CDR1 is MNHEY and CDR2 SVGAGI. With 4 bases clipped from V and 5 bases from J, the junction kept 5 bases outside the gene matches. The DNA of the CDR3 is TGTGCCAGCAGTTTACAGGGGGCGCGAACTGAAGCTTTCTTT. Translation gives CASSLQGARTEAFF.

The chain has TRBV2 and TRBJ2-5; 10 positions match TRBD1. The CDR3 spans 14 residues. CDR1 and CDR2 from the germline V gene are SNHLY and FYNNEI. With 6 bases clipped from V and 5 bases from J, the junction kept 6 bases outside the gene matches. CDR3 region: CASRGDRGDETQYF. The CDR3 coding sequence is TGTGCCAGCAGGGGGGACAGGGGAGATGAGACCCAGTACTTC.

The rearrangement links TRBV19 to TRBJ1-4; 8 nucleotides match TRBD1. Germline V gene sequence: CDR1 LNHDA, CDR2 SQIVND (reference sequence). After removal of 6 bases from V and 4 bases from J, the junction contained 7 bases not matched to a gene. The CDR3 covers 15 residues. CDR3 amino acids: CASRRTGNFNEKLFF. DNA of the CDR3: TGTGCCAGTAGGAGGACAGGGAACTTTAATGAAAAACTGTTTTTT.

This chain connects TRBV5-8 to TRBJ2-2; possibly TRBD2 for D (5 bases). The germline V and J ends were trimmed by 5 bases and 1 base, with 9 bases remaining between them. This CDR3 has 14 amino acids. Germline lookup yields CDR1 SGHTS and CDR2 YDEGEE. The DNA of the CDR3 is TGTGCCAGCAGAACCGAGGGGAACACCGGGGAGCTGTTTTTT. Protein: CASRTEGNTGELFF.